This entry features one T cell receptor beta chain sequence. Its matching antigen is unknown. The data belong to a study of CD8+CD57+ T cells in acquired aplastic anemia. Study-wide background: The study obtained an average of 3.2 ug of DNA from sorted CD4+ and CD8+ cells. Whole-study results and caveats: For CD8+ Simpson's diversity, patients and controls showed no significant difference.

Patients chosen for sequencing had shown CD8+CD57+ cell expansion by flow cytometry. Everyone among the patients had severe acquired aplastic anemia. Sampling of blood occurred while the patients had still received no therapy. According to the study, genomic DNA was the template for TCR beta VDJ and CDR3 profiling. TCRdb called the reads again in MiXCR, with one record for every CDR3 protein. The data show about 180,000 distinct CDR3 sequences, 48% seen once. This TCR was sampled from a human donor with aplastic anemia. Sequencing was done on a sample of sorted CD4+, CD8+, or CD8+CD57+ T cells (not recorded which) from PBMCs.

Here the CDR3 reads CSALSGGAGYEQYF. The CDR3 bases are TGCAGTGCTCTTAGCGGGGGGGCCGGCTACGAGCAGTACTTC. The rearrangement links TRBV20-1 to TRBJ2-7, with 11 bases lining up with TRBD2. Germline CDR1 reads DFQATT; CDR2 reads SNEGSKA (reference sequence). This CDR3 region has 14 residues. J was trimmed by 3 bases and V by 5 bases; bases with no gene match: 6.